The T cell receptor beta chain under discussion was sequenced for a study of cytomegalovirus exposure and HLA in healthy donors. Trimming shortened V by 2 bases and J by 7 bases, and 3 bases separated the two germline ends. Germline CDR1 reads GTSNPN; CDR2 reads SVGIG (reference sequence). This CDR3 spans 10 amino acids. Primers for the PCR totalled 60 Vbeta and 13 Jbeta. The protocol was immunoSEQ multiplex PCR, while the TCRdb copy is restricted to in-frame clones and leaves out a portion. This sample yields some 190,000 clones, of which around 80% are seen a single time; about 1.5% belongs to the top ten. About this clone: The antigen remains undetermined.

Study findings and constraints: Several of the most significant clusters appeared linked to common viral pathogens, based on a later analysis.

This TCR was recovered from a man younger than 30 in good health and CMV-seronegative. The material sequenced was PBMCs. The J gene is TRBJ2-1, the V gene TRBV30; D is ambiguous. The CDR3 DNA is TGTGCCTGGAGTTCGAATGAGCAGTTCTTC. Amino acids: CAWSSNEQFF.